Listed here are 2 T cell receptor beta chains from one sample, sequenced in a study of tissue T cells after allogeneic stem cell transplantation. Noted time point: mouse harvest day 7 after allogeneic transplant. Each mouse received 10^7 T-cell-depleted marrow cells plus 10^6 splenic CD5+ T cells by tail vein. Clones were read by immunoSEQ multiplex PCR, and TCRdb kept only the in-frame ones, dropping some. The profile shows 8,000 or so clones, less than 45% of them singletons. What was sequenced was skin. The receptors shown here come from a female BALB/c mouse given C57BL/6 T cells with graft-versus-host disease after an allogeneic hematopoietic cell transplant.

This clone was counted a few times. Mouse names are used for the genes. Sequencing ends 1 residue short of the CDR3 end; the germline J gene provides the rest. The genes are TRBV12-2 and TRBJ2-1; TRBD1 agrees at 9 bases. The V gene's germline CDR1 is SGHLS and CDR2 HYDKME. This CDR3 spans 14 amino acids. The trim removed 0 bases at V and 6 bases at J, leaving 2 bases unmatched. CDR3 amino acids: CASSLGTGLAEQFF. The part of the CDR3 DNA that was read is TGTGCCAGCTCTCTCGGGACAGGGCTTGCTGAGCAGTTC. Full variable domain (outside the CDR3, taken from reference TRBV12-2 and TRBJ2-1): NSGVVQSPRYIIKGKGERSILKCIPISGHLSVAWYQQTQGQELKFFIQHYDKMERDKGNLPSRFSVQQFDDYHSEMNMSALELEDSAVYFCASSLGTGLAEQFFGPGTRLTVL.

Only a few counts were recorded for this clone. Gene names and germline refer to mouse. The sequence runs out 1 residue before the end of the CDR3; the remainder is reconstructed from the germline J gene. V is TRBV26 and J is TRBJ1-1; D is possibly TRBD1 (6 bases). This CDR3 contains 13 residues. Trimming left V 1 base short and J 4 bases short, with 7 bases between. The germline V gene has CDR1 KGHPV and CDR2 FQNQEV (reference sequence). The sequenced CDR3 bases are TGTGCCAGCAGTCTGTGGACAGCCACAGAAGTCTTC. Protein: CASSLWTATEVF. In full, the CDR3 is CASSLWTATEVFF.